This TCR beta chain comes out of a study of T cell responses to AZD1222 COVID-19 vaccine (dated by TCRdb to 2020 to 2022). For the study in its entirety: AZD1222 recipients given second doses at about 4 weeks or at about 12 weeks were pooled, since spike-specific TCR depth and breadth were not found to differ between the two schedules. A total of 233 trial participants underwent TCR sequencing, of whom roughly 210 had received two doses of AZD1222 and 26 had received two doses of the MenACWY control vaccine. Enrollment into the trials was organized by age into subgroups of 18-55, 56-69 and 70-plus years, and those subgroups contained roughly 150, 30 and 60 TCR-sequenced participants, respectively. The full study reports these points: A significant rise in spike-specific TCR breadth and depth was observed after two AZD1222 doses relative to day 0 and relative to MenACWY recipients. The vaccine-associated CD4 TCRs covered the entire spike protein, and the dominant responses fell in regions 160-218 and 743-854. The 56-69-year group was small, and its depth increase did not reach significance, likely because of low power. Conclusions about previously exposed vaccinees are limited, since just six AZD1222 recipients were seropositive for SARS-CoV-2 at baseline. Participants were mostly white British, with more females than males. The authors suggested clonal diversity may have been underestimated. Because no day 14 peak-response samples were available, repertoires were characterized only after the peak T cell response. Nearly half of unique spike-specific TCRs reportedly recognized epitopes outside regions mutated in the B.1.351 and B.1.1.7 variants.

The CDR3 regions of human TCRbeta chains were subjected to immunosequencing. In the original analysis: TCRs in the repertoires were compared against a reference library of SARS-CoV-2-specific TCRs that had been generated with the MIRA antigen-specificity platform. Breadth meant the fraction of unique TCRs that were SARS-CoV-2-associated, whereas depth meant the fraction of total T cells that were SARS-CoV-2-associated. Using the MIRA data, every spike-specific TCR was mapped to the spike region that the TCR reacted to and assigned to either a CD4 or a CD8 class. Log10-transformed breadth and depth values were compared by one-way ANOVA with Sidak's multiple comparisons tests. TCRdb carries this immuneACCESS record with in-frame sequences only. Its versions omit some clonotypes, under half of them owing to an unresolved V gene in the studies checked, with the rest unexplained. The DNA was the basis for D and trimming; V, J and clone size are from that table. The sample table shows more than 110,000 clones, and roughly 90% are seen once. Of the sample, 5.5% is held by the ten largest clones.

For this clone: This clone's antigen is unknown. Per-base qualities were not stored, and no clone one base away is much larger.

The time point label of this sample denotes: baseline before first vaccination. The vaccinee samples were drawn from two UK trials, COV001 and COV002, one of which was a single-blind randomized controlled phase 2/3 trial testing AZD1222 (ChAdOx1 nCoV-19) in healthy adults. Trial participant PBMC samples were collected at day 0 and day 28 after the second dose for TCRbeta chain sequencing. From the cysteine up to the phenylalanine, the CDR3 has a length of 14 residues. Kept here is only the CDR3 DNA, which spans 42 bases and is read in frame from base 1. The germline V gene gives CDR1 as MNHEY and CDR2 as SVGAGI. V was cut back by 5 bases and J by 8 bases, leaving a gap of 18 bases between them.

The V and J segments used are TRBV6-5 and TRBJ1-2; no D gene call is confident. The source was peripheral blood, collected on day 0 of AZD1222 vaccination. The TCR sequence derives from an adult in good health. CDR3 protein: CASSPGRWNKGYTF. The bases are TGTGCCAGCAGTCCCGGGAGGTGGAATAAGGGCTACACCTTC.